This T cell receptor (beta chain) was captured by sequencing in a study of T cells in Graves' hyperthyroidism and ophthalmopathy. Template material for amplifying TCR beta CDR3 regions consisted of RNA transcripts. Using the HTBI primer set, a first-round RT-PCR was run on the TCR CDR3. In TCRdb, the multiplex PCR reads were re-called with MiXCR into one record per CDR3 protein. Of fewer than 350,000 distinct CDR3 sequences listed, roughly 18% are singletons. Germline assignment: CDR1 LNHDA and CDR2 SQIVND (reference sequence). V lost 5 bases and J 4 bases, leaving 12 bases between the germline ends. The CDR3 has 13 amino acids.

The chain is built from TRBV19 and TRBJ2-7; TRBD2 might be the D (5 bases). Sequencing was carried out using blood. This sequence was found in a woman between 45 and 65 years old with Graves' hyperthyroidism. The CDR3: CASSLASWYEQYV. The CDR3 DNA follows: TGTGCCAGTAGTCTCGCTAGCTGGTACGAGCAGTACGTC.